Reported below is one T cell receptor (beta chain). The trim removed 1 base at V and 1 base at J, leaving 4 bases unmatched. The CDR3 has 17 residues. CDR1 and CDR2 (germline): WSHSY, SAAADI. In the original processing: Estimation of nucleated cell counts relied on the amplification of reference gene primers. Libraries were prepared by immunoSEQ multiplex PCR; TCRdb keeps only in-frame clonotypes and omits some of them. V, J and clone size are taken as reported in that table, and D and trimming were inferred from the DNA itself. In the table there are roughly 420,000 clones, approximately 88% of which are singletons. These data belong to a study of blood T cell repertoires in COVID-19. About the research overall: Material from acute and convalescent COVID-19 was sourced from the United States, Italy and Spain. In each case, the material was cDNA or gDNA derived from T cells, B-cell-depleted T cells, or PBMCs.

Adults between roughly 18 and 95 years of age took part from some 25 US areas. The V gene is TRBV10-2, the J gene TRBJ1-3; 10 positions agree with TRBD1. The source is a woman in her 30s with acute COVID-19. Sequencing used PBMCs or T cells enriched from blood (not recorded which). Here the CDR3 reads CASSELGQGWSGNTIYF. Here the CDR3 DNA reads TGCGCCAGCAGTGAGTTGGGACAGGGGTGGTCTGGAAACACCATATATTTT.